These T cell receptor beta chains were read from a single sample in a study of CD8+CD57+ T cells in acquired aplastic anemia. TCRdb reanalysed the reads using MiXCR and keeps one entry per CDR3 protein. The sample yields 95,000 to 150,000 distinct CDR3 sequences, less than 50% seen once. The material sequenced was sorted CD4+, CD8+, or CD8+CD57+ T cells (not recorded which) from PBMCs. Receptors were obtained from a human donor with aplastic anemia. The CDR3 runs from the conserved cysteine through the conserved F or W. A D gene is named only where the DNA matches it firmly. Clone size is given for some rows only: seen once, a few or many times, or a class if the clone is expanded.

J gene,CDR3 length,V gene,D gene,clone size,CDR3 DNA,CDR3 protein
TRBJ1-2,15,TRBV18,TRBD1,NA,TGTGCCAGCTCACGTAGGGCAGGGGGCGCGAAGGGCTACACCTTC,CASSRRAGGAKGYTF
TRBJ2-1,15,TRBV12-3/TRBV12-4,TRBD1,NA,TGTGCCAGCAGCCCTCCCGACAGGGAATACAATGAGCAGTTCTTC,CASSPPDREYNEQFF
TRBJ1-6,15,TRBV4-1,NA,many,TGCGCCAGCAGCCAAGATGGGAGGGCTCCTTCACCCCTCCACTTT,CASSQDGRAPSPLHF
TRBJ2-3,12,TRBV3-1,NA,many,TGTGCCAGCAGCCGAAACACAGATACGCAGTATTTT,CASSRNTDTQYF
TRBJ1-1,16,TRBV3-1,NA,few,TGTGCCAGCAGCCAAGGTCGGGGAGGTCGGAATACTGAAGCTTTCTTT,CASSQGRGGRNTEAFF
TRBJ1-2,13,TRBV10-3,NA,NA,TGTGCCATCAGTGAGTCGATTGGGGATGGCTACACCTTC,CAISESIGDGYTF
TRBJ1-2,12,TRBV6-2/TRBV6-3,NA,many,TGTGCCAGCAGTCCCGGGGGCCATGGCTACACCTTC,CASSPGGHGYTF
TRBJ1-1,15,TRBV4-2,NA,few,TGTGCCAGCAGCCAAGACGGGGTCCGGAGCACTGAAGCTTTCTTT,CASSQDGVRSTEAFF
TRBJ2-5,12,TRBV20-1,NA,many,TGCAGTGCTAGAGTGGGAGGAGAGACCCAGTACTTC,CSARVGGETQYF
TRBJ2-1,13,TRBV20-1,NA,many,TGCAGCATCGACCCGGCCCTCCGTGGTGAGCAGTTCTTC,CSIDPALRGEQFF
TRBJ1-1,16,TRBV10-2,TRBD1,NA,TGCGCCAGCAACGCTCGGACAGGGACAATGAACACTGAAGCTTTCTTT,CASNARTGTMNTEAFF
TRBJ2-7,15,TRBV2,TRBD1,many,TGTGCCAGCAGCAAAGCACAGGGGATCTCCTACGAGCAGTACTTC,CASSKAQGISYEQYF
TRBJ2-1,14,TRBV10-1,NA,NA,TGCGCCAGCAGTTTGGGAGGTCGCTACAATGAGCAGTTCTTC,CASSLGGRYNEQFF
TRBJ2-5,13,TRBV7-8,NA,NA,TGTGCCAGCAGCCCAAGAGCTTCTAAGGCCCAGTACTTC,CASSPRASKAQYF
TRBJ2-1,13,TRBV2,TRBD1,NA,TGTGCCAGCTCCATCCTCAGGGGGAATGAGCAGTTCTTC,CASSILRGNEQFF
TRBJ1-5,12,TRBV10-3,NA,few,TGTGCCATCAGAGGGGACAATCAGCCCCAGCATTTT,CAIRGDNQPQHF
TRBJ1-2,15,TRBV4-2,NA,many,TGTGCCAGCAGCCAAGATTGGGGGGGGGCGGACGGCTACACCTTC,CASSQDWGGADGYTF
TRBJ1-2,12,TRBV20-1,NA,NA,TGCAGTGCTAGAGAGGTTAACTATGGCTACACCTTC,CSAREVNYGYTF
TRBJ2-3,14,TRBV27,NA,NA,TGTGCCAGCAGTTACGTTAGTGGCGCAGATACGCAGTATTTT,CASSYVSGADTQYF
TRBJ1-1,16,TRBV18,NA,NA,TGTGCCAGCTCACAGGACGGCCTAACTAGGAACACTGAAGCTTTCTTT,CASSQDGLTRNTEAFF
TRBJ2-5,16,TRBV7-6,TRBD2,NA,TGTGCCAGCAGCCGGACTAGCGGGGGAGGTGGGGAGACCCAGTACTTC,CASSRTSGGGGETQYF
TRBJ2-1,15,TRBV29-1,NA,many,TGCAGCGCCAGGGCGGGACAACGCTCCTACAATGAGCAGTTCTTC,CSARAGQRSYNEQFF
TRBJ1-1,13,TRBV11-2,NA,many,TGTGCCAGCAGCTTAGATCGGGGGACTGAAGCTTTCTTT,CASSLDRGTEAFF
TRBJ1-6,18,TRBV5-4,NA,many,TGTGCCAGCAGCTTGGGTCGGGCAGGCCGTGCCTATAATTCACCCCTCCACTTT,CASSLGRAGRAYNSPLHF
TRBJ1-2,14,TRBV7-2,TRBD1,few,TGTGCCAGCAGTCGGGACAGGAACGATATCGGCTACACCTTC,CASSRDRNDIGYTF
TRBJ2-7,14,TRBV2,NA,NA,TGTGCCAGCAGGATGGCCGGGGCAACCTACGAGCAGTACTTC,CASRMAGATYEQYF
TRBJ1-6,14,TRBV3-1,NA,many,TGTGCCAGCAGCCAGAACTTGAATAATTCACCCCTCCACTTT,CASSQNLNNSPLHF
TRBJ2-7,12,TRBV10-3,NA,NA,TGTGCCATCAGCGAAACTTCCTACGAGCAGTACTTC,CAISETSYEQYF
TRBJ2-5,13,TRBV5-1,NA,many,TGCGCCAGCAGCAGGGACCCGCAAGAGACCCAGTACTTC,CASSRDPQETQYF
TRBJ2-1,16,TRBV24-1,NA,many,TGTGCCACCAGTGACCGAGGACAGTACAATTACAATGAGCAGTTCTTC,CATSDRGQYNYNEQFF
TRBJ2-2,18,TRBV4-2,TRBD2,NA,TGTGCCAGCAGCCAATCCGCCAGTAGCGGGGAGAACACCGGGGAGCTGTTTTTT,CASSQSASSGENTGELFF
TRBJ2-3,15,TRBV11-1,NA,many,TGTGCCAGCAGCTTAGAAGACCGCTCGGGAGATACGCAGTATTTT,CASSLEDRSGDTQYF
TRBJ2-2,19,TRBV5-1,TRBD2,many,TGCGCCAGCAGCTTGCGCGGGAGCCCCCTTAGGGAGAACACCGGGGAGCTGTTTTTT,CASSLRGSPLRENTGELFF
TRBJ1-3,14,TRBV2,NA,NA,TGTGCCAGCAGCAGCCCTTCCTCTGGAAACACCATATATTTT,CASSSPSSGNTIYF
TRBJ2-1,13,TRBV4-2,NA,many,TGTGCCAGCAGCCAAGAGGGGTGGAGCGAGCAGTTCTTC,CASSQEGWSEQFF
TRBJ1-2,15,TRBV7-3,NA,many,TGTGCCAGCAGCCAGACGGGGGGGGCCAACTATGGCTACACCTTC,CASSQTGGANYGYTF
TRBJ1-1,15,TRBV11-2,TRBD1,many,TGTGCCAGCAGCTTACCTAAGACAGGGCGCACTGAAGCTTTCTTT,CASSLPKTGRTEAFF
TRBJ2-7,15,TRBV6-5,NA,NA,TGTGCCAGCAGTTACTCCCTTTCCAGCGGCTACGAGCAGTACTTC,CASSYSLSSGYEQYF
TRBJ2-3,16,TRBV10-3,TRBD2,NA,TGTGCCATCAGCCCGGGACTAGCGACTAGCCGTGATACGCAGTATTTT,CAISPGLATSRDTQYF
TRBJ2-2,15,TRBV7-2,NA,many,TGTGCCAGCAGCCCCGGAAGGGGAGTCGCCGGGGAGCTGTTTTTT,CASSPGRGVAGELFF
TRBJ2-1,14,TRBV5-1,TRBD1,many,TGCGCCAGCAGCTCGGACAGGGTAGGGCATGAGCAGTTCTTC,CASSSDRVGHEQFF
TRBJ1-3,16,TRBV6-6,NA,many,TGTGCCAGCAGTTACTCGTGGCCTGCCTCTGGAAACACCATATATTTT,CASSYSWPASGNTIYF
TRBJ2-7,14,TRBV7-2,TRBD2,many,TGTGCCAGCAGCTTAGGCGGGGGGGCCAACGAGCAGTACTTC,CASSLGGGANEQYF
TRBJ2-3,12,TRBV19,NA,many,TGTGCCAGTAGTGTGAGAGATGATACGCAGTATTTT,CASSVRDDTQYF
TRBJ1-5,13,TRBV10-2,TRBD1,many,TGCGCCAGCAACGACAGGGGCAATCAGCCCCAGCATTTT,CASNDRGNQPQHF
TRBJ2-1,15,TRBV5-1,TRBD2,NA,TGCGCCAGCACTTTACTAGCGGGCATGTACAATGAGCAGTTCTTC,CASTLLAGMYNEQFF
TRBJ2-2,13,TRBV7-8,TRBD2,NA,TGTGCCACCGGGACTAGTTACACCGGGGAGCTGTTTTTT,CATGTSYTGELFF
TRBJ2-5,13,TRBV29-1,TRBD2,NA,TGCAGCGTCGGCCTAGCGGGGAGGGAGACCCAGTACTTC,CSVGLAGRETQYF
TRBJ2-4,15,TRBV9,TRBD2,many,TGTGCCAGCAGCGTAAGCGGGGGGGCCCAAAACATTCAGTACTTC,CASSVSGGAQNIQYF
TRBJ2-7,13,TRBV7-9,NA,NA,TGTGCCAGCAGCTTACGCGAAGCGGAGGTGCAGTACTTC,CASSLREAEVQYF
TRBJ2-3,16,TRBV7-9,TRBD1,many,TGTGCCAGCAGCTCCAGGAGTACAGGGGCTACAGATACGCAGTATTTT,CASSSRSTGATDTQYF
TRBJ2-1,14,TRBV20-1,TRBD2,many,TGCAGTACAATCCGGGGGGGCTCCTACAATGAGCAGTTCTTC,CSTIRGGSYNEQFF